Sequencing of this T cell receptor (beta chain) was carried out in a study of cytomegalovirus exposure and HLA in healthy donors. Study findings and constraints: The authors confirmed in vitro that a few CMV-associated chains were specific for CMV antigens. Later, an analysis found that TCR clusters from the first cohort tended to co-occur in the roughly 120 validation repertoires.

With regard to this clone: Its specificity is unknown.

CDR3 length: 14 residues. The trim removed 6 bases at V and 6 bases at J, leaving 7 bases unmatched. The germline CDR1 and CDR2 sequences are MNHEY and SMNVEV (reference sequence). Method: immunoSEQ multiplex PCR; TCRdb's copy keeps in-frame clones and lacks some. Of about 160,000 clones listed, about 90% were seen once; the top ten hold around 4.4%. Separation from the roughly 700-subject first cohort characterized the approximately 120-subject validation cohort, to which the donors belonged. The chain recombines TRBV27 with TRBJ2-2, with TRBD2 matching over 7 bases. This clonotype was sampled from a man aged 18 to 35 in good health and CMV-seropositive. Sequencing was carried out using PBMCs. Here the CDR3 DNA reads TGTGCCAGCAGACGCACTAGCGACGCCGGGGAGCTGTTTTTT. It translates to CASRRTSDAGELFF.